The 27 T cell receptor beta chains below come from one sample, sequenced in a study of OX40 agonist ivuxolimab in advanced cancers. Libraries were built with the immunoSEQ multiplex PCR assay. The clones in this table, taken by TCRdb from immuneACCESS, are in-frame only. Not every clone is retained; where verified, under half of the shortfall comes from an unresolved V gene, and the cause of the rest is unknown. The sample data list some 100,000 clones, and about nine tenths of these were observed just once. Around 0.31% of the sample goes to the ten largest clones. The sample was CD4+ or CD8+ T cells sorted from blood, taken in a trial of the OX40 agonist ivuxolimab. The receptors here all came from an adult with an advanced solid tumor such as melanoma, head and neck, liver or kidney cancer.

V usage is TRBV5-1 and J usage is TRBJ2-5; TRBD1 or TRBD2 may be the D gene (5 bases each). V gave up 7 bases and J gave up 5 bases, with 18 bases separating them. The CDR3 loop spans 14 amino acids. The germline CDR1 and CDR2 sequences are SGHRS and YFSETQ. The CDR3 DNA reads TGCGCCAGCGGACCGGGACGTCTTTGGGAGACCCAGTACTTC. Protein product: CASGPGRLWETQYF.

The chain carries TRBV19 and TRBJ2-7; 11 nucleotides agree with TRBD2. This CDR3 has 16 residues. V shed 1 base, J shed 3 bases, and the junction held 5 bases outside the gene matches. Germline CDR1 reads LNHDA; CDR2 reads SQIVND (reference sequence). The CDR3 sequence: CASSIVPSGGNYEQYF. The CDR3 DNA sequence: TGTGCCAGTAGTATAGTTCCTAGCGGGGGGAACTACGAGCAGTACTTC. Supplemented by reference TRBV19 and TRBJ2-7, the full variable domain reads DGGITQSPKYLFRKEGQNVTLSCEQNLNHDAMYWYRQDPGQGLRLIYYSQIVNDFQKGDIAEGYSVSREKKESFPLTVTSAQKNPTAFYLCASSIVPSGGNYEQYFGPGTRLTVT.

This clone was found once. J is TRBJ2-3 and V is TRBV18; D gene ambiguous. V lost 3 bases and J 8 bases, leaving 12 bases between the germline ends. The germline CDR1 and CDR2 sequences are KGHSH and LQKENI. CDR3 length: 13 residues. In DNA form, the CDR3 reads TGTGCCAGCTCACCGGCGGATTCGGGTACGCAGTATTTT. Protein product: CASSPADSGTQYF.

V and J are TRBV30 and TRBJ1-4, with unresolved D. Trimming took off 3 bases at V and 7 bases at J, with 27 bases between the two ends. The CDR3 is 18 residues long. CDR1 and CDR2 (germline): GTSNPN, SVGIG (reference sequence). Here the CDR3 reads CAWRTIGLGLQRVEKLFF. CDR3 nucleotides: TGTGCCTGGAGGACGATAGGGCTAGGACTCCAACGGGTTGAAAAACTGTTTTTT. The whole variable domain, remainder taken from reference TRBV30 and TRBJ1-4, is SQTIHQWPATLVQPVGSPLSLECTVEGTSNPNLYWYRQAAGRGLQLLFYSVGIGQISSEVPQNLSASRPQDRQFILSSKKLLLSDSGFYLCAWRTIGLGLQRVEKLFFGSGTQLSVL.

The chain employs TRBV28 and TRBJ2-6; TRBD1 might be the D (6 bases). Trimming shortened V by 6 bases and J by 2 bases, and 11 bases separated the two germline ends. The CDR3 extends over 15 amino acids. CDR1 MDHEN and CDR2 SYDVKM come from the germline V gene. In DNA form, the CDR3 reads TGTGCCAGCAGAATACAGGGTACTGGGGCCAACGTCCTGACTTTC. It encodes CASRIQGTGANVLTF.

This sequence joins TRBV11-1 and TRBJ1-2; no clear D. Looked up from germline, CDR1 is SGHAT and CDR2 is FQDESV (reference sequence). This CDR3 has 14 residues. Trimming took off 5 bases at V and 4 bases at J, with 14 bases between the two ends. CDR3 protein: CASSISPVGYGYTF. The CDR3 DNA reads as TGTGCCAGCAGCATCAGCCCAGTGGGCTATGGCTACACCTTC.

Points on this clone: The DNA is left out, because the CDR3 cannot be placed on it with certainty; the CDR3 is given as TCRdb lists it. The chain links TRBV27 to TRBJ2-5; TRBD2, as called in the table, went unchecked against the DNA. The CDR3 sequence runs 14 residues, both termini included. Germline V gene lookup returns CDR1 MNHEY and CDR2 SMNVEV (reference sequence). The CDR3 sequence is CASSILGGSTEQYF.

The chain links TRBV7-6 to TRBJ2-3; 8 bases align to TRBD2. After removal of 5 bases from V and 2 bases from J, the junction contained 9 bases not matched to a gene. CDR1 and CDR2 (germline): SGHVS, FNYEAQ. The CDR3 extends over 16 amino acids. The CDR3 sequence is CASSRGGSGNTDTQYF. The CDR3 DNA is TGTGCCAGCAGCCGCGGCGGTAGCGGGAACACAGATACGCAGTATTTT. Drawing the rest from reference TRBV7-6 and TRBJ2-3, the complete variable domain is GAGVSQSPRYKVTKRGQDVALRCDPISGHVSLYWYRQALGQGPEFLTYFNYEAQQDKSGLPNDRFSAERPEGSISTLTIQRTEQRDSAMYRCASSRGGSGNTDTQYFGPGTRLTVL.

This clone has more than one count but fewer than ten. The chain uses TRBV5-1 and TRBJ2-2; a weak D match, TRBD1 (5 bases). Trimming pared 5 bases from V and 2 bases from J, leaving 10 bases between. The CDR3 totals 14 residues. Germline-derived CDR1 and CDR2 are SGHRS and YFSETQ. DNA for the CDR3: TGCGCCAGCAGTAGGCAGGGTAACACCGGGGAGCTGTTTTTT. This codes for CASSRQGNTGELFF.

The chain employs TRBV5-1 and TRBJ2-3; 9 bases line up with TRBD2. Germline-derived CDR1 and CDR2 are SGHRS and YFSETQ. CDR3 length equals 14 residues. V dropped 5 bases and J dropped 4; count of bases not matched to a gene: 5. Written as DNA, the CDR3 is TGCGCCAGCAGTAGCGGGAGTGTCTCAGATACGCAGTATTTT. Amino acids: CASSSGSVSDTQYF.

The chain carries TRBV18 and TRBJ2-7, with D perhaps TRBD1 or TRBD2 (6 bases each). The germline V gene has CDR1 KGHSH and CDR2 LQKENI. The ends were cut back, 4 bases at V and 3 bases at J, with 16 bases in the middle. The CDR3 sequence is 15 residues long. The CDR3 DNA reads TGTGCCAGCTCACGGGGGGAGACAGGAAGCTACGAGCAGTACTTC. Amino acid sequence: CASSRGETGSYEQYF.

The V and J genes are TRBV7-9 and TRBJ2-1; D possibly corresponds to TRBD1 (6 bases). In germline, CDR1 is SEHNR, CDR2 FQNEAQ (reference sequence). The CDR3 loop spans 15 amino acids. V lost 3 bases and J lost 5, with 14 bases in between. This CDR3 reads CASSFDLPGDNEQFF. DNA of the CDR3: TGTGCCAGCAGCTTCGATCTCCCAGGGGACAATGAGCAGTTCTTC.

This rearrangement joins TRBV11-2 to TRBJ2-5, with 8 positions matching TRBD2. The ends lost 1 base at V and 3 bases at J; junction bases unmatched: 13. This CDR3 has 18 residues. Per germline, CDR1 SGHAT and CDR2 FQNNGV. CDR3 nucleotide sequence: TGTGCCAGCAGCTTAGGAGGCCGGGGGGCGGGAGGAAAAGAGACCCAGTACTTC. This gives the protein CASSLGGRGAGGKETQYF.

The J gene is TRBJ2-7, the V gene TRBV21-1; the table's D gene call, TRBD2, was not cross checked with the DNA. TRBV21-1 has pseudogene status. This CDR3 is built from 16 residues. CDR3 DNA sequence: TGTGCCAGCAGCTCCCCTAGCGGATCGAGCTCCTACGAGCAGTACTTC. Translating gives CASSSPSGSSSYEQYF.

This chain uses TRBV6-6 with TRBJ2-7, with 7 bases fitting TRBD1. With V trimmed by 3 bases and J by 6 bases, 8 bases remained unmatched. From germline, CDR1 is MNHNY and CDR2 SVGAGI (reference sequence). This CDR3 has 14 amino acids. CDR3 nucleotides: TGTGCCAGCAGTTATATTACAGGGGTGAGCGAGCAGTACTTC. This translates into CASSYITGVSEQYF.

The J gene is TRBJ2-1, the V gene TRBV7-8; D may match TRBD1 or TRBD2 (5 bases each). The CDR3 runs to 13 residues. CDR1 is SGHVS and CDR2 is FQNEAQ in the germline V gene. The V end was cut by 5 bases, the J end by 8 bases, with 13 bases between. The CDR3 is CASSVIGADEQFF. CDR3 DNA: TGTGCCAGCAGCGTAATCGGGGCAGATGAGCAGTTCTTC.

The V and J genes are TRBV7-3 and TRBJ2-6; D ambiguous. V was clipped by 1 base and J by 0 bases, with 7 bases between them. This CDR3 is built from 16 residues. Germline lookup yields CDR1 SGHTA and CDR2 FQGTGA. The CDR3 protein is CASSLRLTSGANVLTF. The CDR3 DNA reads TGTGCCAGCAGCTTAAGATTGACCTCTGGGGCCAACGTCCTGACTTTC.

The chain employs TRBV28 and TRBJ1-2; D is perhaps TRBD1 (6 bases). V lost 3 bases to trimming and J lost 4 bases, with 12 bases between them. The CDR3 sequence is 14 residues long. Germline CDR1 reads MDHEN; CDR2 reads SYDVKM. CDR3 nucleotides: TGTGCCAGCAGTTTTGGGACATTTGTCTATGGCTACACCTTC. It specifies CASSFGTFVYGYTF.

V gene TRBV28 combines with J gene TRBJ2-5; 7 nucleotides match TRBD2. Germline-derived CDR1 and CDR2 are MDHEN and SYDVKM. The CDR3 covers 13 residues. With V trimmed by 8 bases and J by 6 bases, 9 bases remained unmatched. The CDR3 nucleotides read TGTGCCAGCCTGAAGGGAGGGTTGAAGACCCAGTACTTC. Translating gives CASLKGGLKTQYF.

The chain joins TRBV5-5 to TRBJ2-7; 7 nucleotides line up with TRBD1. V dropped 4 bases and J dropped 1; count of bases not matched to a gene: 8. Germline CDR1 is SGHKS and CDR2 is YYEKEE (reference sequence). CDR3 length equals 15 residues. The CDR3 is CASSILRDRSYEQYF. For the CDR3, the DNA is TGTGCCAGCAGCATACTCCGGGACAGATCCTACGAGCAGTACTTC.

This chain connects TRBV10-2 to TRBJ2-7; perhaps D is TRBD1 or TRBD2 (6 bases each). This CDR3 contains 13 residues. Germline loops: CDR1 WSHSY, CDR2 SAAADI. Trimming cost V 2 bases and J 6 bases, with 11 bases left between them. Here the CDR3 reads CASSEGGPREQYF. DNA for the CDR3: TGCGCCAGCAGTGAGGGGGGGCCCCGCGAGCAGTACTTC.

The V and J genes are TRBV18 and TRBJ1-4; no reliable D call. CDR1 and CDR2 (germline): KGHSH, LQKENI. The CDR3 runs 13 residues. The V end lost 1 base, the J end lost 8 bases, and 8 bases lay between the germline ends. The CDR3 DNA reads TGTGCCAGCTCACCACTCGAAGCGGAAAAACTGTTTTTT. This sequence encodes CASSPLEAEKLFF.

In DNA form, the CDR3 reads TGTGCCAGCAGTGGCGGGACAGGAGGCTACGAGCAGTACTTC. This sequence encodes CASSGGTGGYEQYF. The chain is built from TRBV28 and TRBJ2-7; 8 positions agree with TRBD1. V shed 5 bases and J 3 bases; nucleotides not matched to a gene: 6. The CDR3 totals 14 residues. From germline, CDR1 is MDHEN and CDR2 SYDVKM.

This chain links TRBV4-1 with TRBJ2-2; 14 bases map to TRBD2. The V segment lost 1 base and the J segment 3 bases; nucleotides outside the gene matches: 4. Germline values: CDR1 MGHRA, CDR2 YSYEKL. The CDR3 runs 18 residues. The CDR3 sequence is CASSQGTSGRRYTGELFF. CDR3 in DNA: TGCGCCAGCAGCCAAGGGACTAGCGGGAGGAGGTACACCGGGGAGCTGTTTTTT.

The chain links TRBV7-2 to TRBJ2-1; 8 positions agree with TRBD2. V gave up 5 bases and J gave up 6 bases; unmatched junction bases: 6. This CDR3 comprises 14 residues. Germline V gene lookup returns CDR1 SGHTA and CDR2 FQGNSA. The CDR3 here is CASSARTSSNEQFF. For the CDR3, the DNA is TGTGCCAGCAGCGCAAGGACTAGCTCCAATGAGCAGTTCTTC.

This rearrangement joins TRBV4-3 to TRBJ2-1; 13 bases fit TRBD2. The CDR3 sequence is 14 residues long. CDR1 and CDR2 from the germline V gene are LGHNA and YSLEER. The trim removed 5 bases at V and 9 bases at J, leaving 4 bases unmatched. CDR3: CASSSGLAGVEQFF. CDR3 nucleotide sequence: TGCGCCAGCAGCTCCGGACTAGCGGGAGTTGAGCAGTTCTTC.

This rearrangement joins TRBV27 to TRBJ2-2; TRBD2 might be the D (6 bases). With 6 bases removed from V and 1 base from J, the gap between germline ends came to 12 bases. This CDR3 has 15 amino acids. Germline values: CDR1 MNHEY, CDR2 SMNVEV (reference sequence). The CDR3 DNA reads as TGTGCCAGCAGATACGGGACTGGGAACACCGGGGAGCTGTTTTTT. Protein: CASRYGTGNTGELFF.